The sequence of this T cell receptor beta chain was determined in a study of shared clonotypes between healthy human individuals. J gave up 4 bases and V 8 bases, and 11 bases lay outside the gene matches. CDR1 and CDR2 (germline): ENHRY, SYGVKD. The CDR3 runs 16 residues. The deep-level immunoSEQ assay was used. Unsorted PBMC DNA underwent sequencing on ten immunoSEQ deep assay plates. In the source study's methods: ImmunoSEQ only sent back junction sequences with no quality scores, so filtering was done differently. Produced via immunoSEQ multiplex PCR; TCRdb's table is partial and in-frame only. Clonal size and the V and J genes are those of that table, whereas D and trimming came from the DNA. The sample shows roughly 490,000 clones, less than 80% of them seen only once.

V usage is TRBV10-3 and J usage is TRBJ2-1, with 10 bases lining up with TRBD2. This sequence was found in a woman aged 40 to 50 in good health. Some clones in this sample may be carry-over from other donors' samples. The sample consisted of PBMCs. The CDR3 DNA reads TGTGCCATCGGCGGGGTTAGCGGGAGGTGGTACAATGAGCAGTTCTTC. This sequence encodes CAIGGVSGRWYNEQFF.